This T cell receptor beta chain was captured in a study of T-cell reconstitution after alpha-beta-depleted transplantation in children. Study observations and caveats: Some patients showed high day-60 TCRbeta diversity, which derived from surviving recipient T cells and thymic progenitors. In patients about two months after transplant, alpha-beta T cells reportedly arose from several hundred expanded graft clones.

This clonotype was picked up many times. The antigen remains unidentified. Germline V gene lookup returns CDR1 LNHDA and CDR2 SQIVND (reference sequence). The CDR3 length is 12 residues. V lost 3 bases to trimming and J lost 5 bases, with 5 bases between them. Construction of the TCRbeta library involved unique molecular identifiers. TCRdb processed the PCR reads anew with MiXCR; each CDR3 protein has one entry. The sample includes approximately 200,000 distinct CDR3 sequences, about 6% of them seen just once. The receptor was isolated from a girl less than two years old with combined immunodeficiency, due to receive a stem cell transplant. The chain joins TRBV19 to TRBJ2-1; no clear D gene. The sequencing here drew on PBMCs, taken before TCRalphabeta/CD19-depleted stem cell transplant. The CDR3 is CASSIFNNEQFF. The DNA for the CDR3 is TGTGCCAGTAGTATTTTTAACAATGAGCAGTTCTTC.